The present T cell receptor beta chain was sequenced within a study of human T cells and chemical hapten exposure. Study details: All through the approximately 24-week study, the scalp of each patient received diphenylcyclopropenone doses weekly.

This clonotype was seen a few times. Its antigen is unknown. Notes on the study in general: There was a positive correlation between PT1 expanded TCR counts and patch test score. Significantly more large CDR3 similarity clusters arose among expanded TCRs than among controls.

The time point denotes: pre-sensitization, week 0. Documented treatment: therapeutic diphenylcyclopropenone sensitization with weekly scalp DPC. Separate cDNA molecules received unique molecular identifiers, which the library attached to them. TCRdb re-analysed the RACE reads in MiXCR, keeping a single row per CDR3 protein. The sample shows roughly 64,000 distinct CDR3 sequences, roughly 10% of them seen only once. The sequencing here drew on whole blood, taken in connection with sensitization to the hapten diphenylcyclopropenone (DPC). This receptor was obtained from a woman aged 40 to 50 with alopecia areata. Some clones in this sample may be carry-over from other donors' samples.

In nucleotides, the CDR3 is TGTGCCAGCAGTCGCGTCGGCCAGCAAGGATTTTACAATGAGCAGTTCTTC. Its protein product is CASSRVGQQGFYNEQFF. The chain joins TRBV5-6 to TRBJ2-1; D is uncertain. Trimming removed 5 bases at V and 4 bases at J, with 22 bases between. The germline gives CDR1 SGHDT, CDR2 YYEEEE. This CDR3 region has 17 residues.